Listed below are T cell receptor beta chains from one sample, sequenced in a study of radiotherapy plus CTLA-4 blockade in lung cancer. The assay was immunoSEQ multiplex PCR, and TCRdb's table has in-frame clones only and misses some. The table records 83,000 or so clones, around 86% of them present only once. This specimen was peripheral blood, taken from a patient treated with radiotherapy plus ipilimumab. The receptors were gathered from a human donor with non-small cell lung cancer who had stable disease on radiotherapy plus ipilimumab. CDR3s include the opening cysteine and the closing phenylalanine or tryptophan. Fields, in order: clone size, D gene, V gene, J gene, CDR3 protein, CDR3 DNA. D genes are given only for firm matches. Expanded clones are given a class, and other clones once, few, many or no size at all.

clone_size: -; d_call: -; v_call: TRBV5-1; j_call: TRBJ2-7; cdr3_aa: CASSRDASYEQYF; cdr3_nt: TGCGCCAGCAGCAGGGACGCCAGCTACGAGCAGTACTTC
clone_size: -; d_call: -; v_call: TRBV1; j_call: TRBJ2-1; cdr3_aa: CTSSLCSGLAQHEQFF; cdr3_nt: TGCACCAGCAGCCTTTGCTCGGGACTAGCACAACATGAGCAGTTCTTC
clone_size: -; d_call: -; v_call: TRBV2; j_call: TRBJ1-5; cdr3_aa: CASSDLLGPQGNQPQHF; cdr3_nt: TGTGCCAGCAGTGATCTTTTGGGACCCCAGGGTAATCAGCCCCAGCATTTT
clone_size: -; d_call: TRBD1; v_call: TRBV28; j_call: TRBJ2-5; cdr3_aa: CASSKRQGAGETQYF; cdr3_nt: TGTGCCAGCAGTAAAAGACAGGGGGCGGGGGAGACCCAGTACTTC
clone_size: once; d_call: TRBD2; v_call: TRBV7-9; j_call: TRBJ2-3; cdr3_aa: CASSPSGLAGADTQYF; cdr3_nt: TGTGCCAGCAGCCCAAGCGGACTAGCGGGGGCAGATACGCAGTATTTT
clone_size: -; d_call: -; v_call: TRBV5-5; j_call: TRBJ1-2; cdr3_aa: CASSFTQGGYTF; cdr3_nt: TGTGCCAGCAGCTTTACCCAGGGTGGCTACACCTTC
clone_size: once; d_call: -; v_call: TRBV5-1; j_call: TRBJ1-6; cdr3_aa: CASSLGLPGSSYNSPLHF; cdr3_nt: TGCGCCAGCAGCTTGGGACTCCCCGGGAGCTCCTATAATTCACCCCTCCACTTT
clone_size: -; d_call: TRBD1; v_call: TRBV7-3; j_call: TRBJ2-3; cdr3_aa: CASRAPGQGQPDTQYF; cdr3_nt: TGTGCCAGCAGAGCACCTGGACAGGGACAACCAGATACGCAGTATTTT
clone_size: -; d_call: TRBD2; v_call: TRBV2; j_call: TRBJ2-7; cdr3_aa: CASSDWGLAGSYEQYF; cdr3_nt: TGTGCCAGCAGTGACTGGGGACTAGCGGGGTCCTACGAGCAGTACTTC
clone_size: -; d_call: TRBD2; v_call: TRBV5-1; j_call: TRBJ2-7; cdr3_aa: CASRLGRAGAEQYF; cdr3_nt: TGCGCCAGCAGGCTGGGTCGGGCGGGAGCTGAGCAGTACTTC